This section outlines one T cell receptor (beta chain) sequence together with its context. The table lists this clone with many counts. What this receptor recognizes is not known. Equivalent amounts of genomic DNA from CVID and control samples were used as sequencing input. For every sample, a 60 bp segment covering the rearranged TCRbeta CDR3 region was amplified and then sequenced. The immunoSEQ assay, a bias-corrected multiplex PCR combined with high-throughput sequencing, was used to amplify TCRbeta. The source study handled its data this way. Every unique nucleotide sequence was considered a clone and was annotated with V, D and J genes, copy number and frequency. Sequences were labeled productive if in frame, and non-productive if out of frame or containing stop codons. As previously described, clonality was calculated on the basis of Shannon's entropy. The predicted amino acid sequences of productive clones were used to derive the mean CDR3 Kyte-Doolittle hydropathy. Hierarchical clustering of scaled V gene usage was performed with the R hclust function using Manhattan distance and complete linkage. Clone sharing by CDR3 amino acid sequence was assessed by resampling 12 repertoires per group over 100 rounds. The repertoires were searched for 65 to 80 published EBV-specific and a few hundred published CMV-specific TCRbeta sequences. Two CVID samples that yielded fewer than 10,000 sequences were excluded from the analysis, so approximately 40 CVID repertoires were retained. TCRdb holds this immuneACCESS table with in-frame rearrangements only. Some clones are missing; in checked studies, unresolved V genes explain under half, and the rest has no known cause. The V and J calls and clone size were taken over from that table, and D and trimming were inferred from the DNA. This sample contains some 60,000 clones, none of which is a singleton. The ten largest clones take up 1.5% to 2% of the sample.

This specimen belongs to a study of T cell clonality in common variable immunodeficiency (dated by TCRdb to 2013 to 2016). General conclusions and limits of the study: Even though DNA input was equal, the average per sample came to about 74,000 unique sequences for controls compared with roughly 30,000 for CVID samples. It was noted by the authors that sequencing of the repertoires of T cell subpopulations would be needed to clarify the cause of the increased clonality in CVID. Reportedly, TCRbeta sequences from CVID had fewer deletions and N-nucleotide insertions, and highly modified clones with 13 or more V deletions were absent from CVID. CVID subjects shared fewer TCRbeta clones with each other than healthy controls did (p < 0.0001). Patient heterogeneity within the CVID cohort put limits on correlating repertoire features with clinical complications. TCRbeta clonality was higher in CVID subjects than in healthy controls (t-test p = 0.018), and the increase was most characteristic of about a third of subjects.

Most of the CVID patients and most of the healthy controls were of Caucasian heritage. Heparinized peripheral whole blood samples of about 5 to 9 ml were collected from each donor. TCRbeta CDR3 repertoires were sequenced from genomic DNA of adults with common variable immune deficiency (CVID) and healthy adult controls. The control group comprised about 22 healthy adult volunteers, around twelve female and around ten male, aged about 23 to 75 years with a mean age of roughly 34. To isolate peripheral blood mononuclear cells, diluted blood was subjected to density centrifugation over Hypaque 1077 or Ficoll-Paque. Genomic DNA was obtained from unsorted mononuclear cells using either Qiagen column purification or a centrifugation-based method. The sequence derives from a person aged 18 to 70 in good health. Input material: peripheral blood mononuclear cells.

The CDR3 DNA, read in part, is TGCAGCGCCTGGAGACAGGGGATTAAGGGGGAG. This yields the protein CSAWRQGIKGE. The whole CDR3 sequence reads CSAWRQGIKGELFF. The chain employs TRBV29-1 and TRBJ2-2; TRBD1 fits 8 bases in the junction. Read sequence stops 3 residues before the CDR3 end, and the germline J gene provides the missing end. Here V drops 7 bases and J drops 8 bases, and the junction holds 12 bases not matched to any gene. From the germline V gene, CDR1 is SQVTM and CDR2 is ANQGSEA. Reading from cysteine to phenylalanine, the CDR3 counts 14 amino acids. The CDR3 was read in part: 33 bases, with the frame set at base 1.